Shown below are 21 T cell receptor beta chains from a single sample sequenced in a study of T-cell reconstitution after alpha-beta-depleted transplantation in children. This sample's TCRbeta library carried unique molecular identifier barcodes. TCRdb redid the calling of the PCR reads with MiXCR, one entry per CDR3 protein. Seen here are some 220,000 distinct CDR3 sequences, approximately 9.5% observed once, and the top ten hold over 5.5%. This specimen was PBMCs from the stem cell graft donor, taken from the stem cell graft. The origin of the receptors is a human donor who donated a stem cell graft to a child with acute lymphoblastic leukemia.

The rearrangement joins TRBV27 to TRBJ1-5; 9 nucleotides align to TRBD1. The CDR3 is made up of 19 amino acids. V was clipped by 3 bases and J by 0 bases; unmatched bases: 12. Germline CDR1 reads MNHEY; CDR2 reads SMNVEV (reference sequence). The CDR3 nucleotides read TGTGCCAGCAGTTTGTCACAGGGGGCTGGGGGAAGTAGCAATCAGCCCCAGCATTTT. It is translated as CASSLSQGAGGSSNQPQHF.

The chain employs TRBV29-1 and TRBJ2-1; no reliable D call. The CDR3 spans 11 residues. V shed 3 bases and J shed 9 bases, with 9 bases lying between them. Germline lookup yields CDR1 SQVTM and CDR2 ANQGSEA. Written as DNA, the CDR3 is TGCAGCGTTGACCGTTCACGTGAGCAGTTCTTC. It codes for CSVDRSREQFF.

Ten or more counts support this clonotype. The rearrangement joins TRBV6-2 or TRBV6-3 to TRBJ1-1; D unclear. The CDR3 extends over 12 amino acids. In germline, CDR1 is MNHEY, CDR2 SVGEGT. V lost 2 bases, J lost 6 bases, and 7 bases lay in between. The CDR3 is CASSYLDAEAFF. In DNA, the CDR3 is TGTGCCAGCAGTTACCTTGACGCTGAAGCTTTCTTT.

In its sample, this clonotype was seen many times. CDR3 residues: CASSYDAGTDTQYF. The CDR3, as DNA: TGTGCCAGCAGTTACGACGCAGGCACAGATACGCAGTATTTT. V gene TRBV6-5 combines with J gene TRBJ2-3; D ambiguous. The CDR3 length is 14 residues. Trimming removed 2 bases from V and 1 base from J, with 7 bases in between. CDR1 MNHEY and CDR2 SVGAGI come from the germline V gene.

This clonotype was seen repeatedly, ten times or more. The chain uses TRBV5-6 and TRBJ2-7; D is uncertain. Trimming removed 1 base at V and 5 bases at J, with 7 bases between. The CDR3 loop spans 12 amino acids. Germline CDR1 is SGHDT and CDR2 is YYEEEE. In DNA, the CDR3 is TGTGCCAGCAGCTTGTATACGAACGAGCAGTACTTC. Translation: CASSLYTNEQYF.

The chain employs TRBV7-2 and TRBJ1-2, with 7 positions matching TRBD1. Trimming removed 5 bases from V and 5 bases from J; junction bases left unmatched: 5. The CDR3 has 13 amino acids. Germline CDR1 SGHTA, CDR2 FQGNSA. CDR3 loop: CASSAGTVYGYTF. The CDR3 nucleotides are TGTGCCAGCAGCGCCGGGACAGTTTATGGCTACACCTTC. The whole variable domain, filled in from reference TRBV7-2 and TRBJ1-2, reads GAGVSQSPSNKVTEKGKDVELRCDPISGHTALYWYRQSLGQGLEFLIYFQGNSAPDKSGLPSDRFSAERTGGSVSTLTIQRTQQEDSAVYLCASSAGTVYGYTFGSGTRLTVV.

To note about this clonotype: A much larger clone lies one base from this, so it may be a read error. The chain couples TRBV5-1 to TRBJ1-5, with D possibly TRBD1 on 5 matching bases. The germline V gene encodes CDR1 SGHRS and CDR2 YFSETQ. CDR3 length: 15 residues. CDR3 in amino acids: CASSFSGAGNHPQHF. The CDR3 nucleotides read TGCGCCAGCAGCTTTTCCGGGGCAGGCAATCATCCCCAGCATTTT.

This clonotype was detected many times. This chain links TRBV12-3 or TRBV12-4 with TRBJ1-1, with 7 bases lining up with TRBD1. V was pared by 2 bases and J by 5 bases, with 5 bases of the junction left unmatched. The CDR3 runs to 14 residues. The CDR3 is CASSLQGVRTEAFF. CDR3 DNA sequence: TGTGCCAGCAGTTTACAGGGGGTTAGGACTGAAGCTTTCTTT.

The rearrangement uses TRBV7-6 and TRBJ2-2; the D gene could be TRBD1 or TRBD2 (6 bases each). This CDR3 is 16 amino acids long. The V gene's germline CDR1 is SGHVS and CDR2 FNYEAQ. The germline V and J ends were trimmed by 1 base and 6 bases, with 15 bases remaining between them. The CDR3 spells CASSLEGGGVAGELFF. The CDR3 coding sequence is TGTGCCAGCAGCTTAGAGGGGGGTGGTGTCGCCGGGGAGCTGTTTTTT.

This clonotype has only a few counts. This CDR3 reads CASIGAGTESEKLFF. CDR3 nucleotides: TGTGCCAGCATCGGTGCCGGGACAGAGTCTGAAAAACTGTTTTTT. V is TRBV28 and J is TRBJ1-4, with 7 bases aligning to TRBD1. The CDR3 sequence is 15 residues long. The junction had 12 bases not matched to a gene; V was cut back by 7 bases and J by 7 bases. Germline V gene sequence: CDR1 MDHEN, CDR2 SYDVKM.

This clonotype was recorded a few times. The rearrangement joins TRBV12-3 or TRBV12-4 to TRBJ2-3; the match to TRBD1 covers 9 bases. V dropped 3 bases and J dropped 2; count of bases not matched to a gene: 3. The CDR3 is made up of 15 amino acids. CDR3 nucleotide sequence: TGTGCCAGCAGTTTGGGGGACAGGGACACAGATACGCAGTATTTT. This sequence encodes CASSLGDRDTDTQYF.

V usage is TRBV18 and J usage is TRBJ2-7; 7 nucleotides match TRBD1. V trimming: 1 base; J trimming: 2 bases; junction bases outside the gene matches: 5. The CDR3 contains 15 residues. The germline gives CDR1 KGHSH, CDR2 LQKENI. Here the CDR3 reads CASSPRRTGTYEQYF. CDR3 nucleotides: TGTGCCAGCTCACCACGAAGGACAGGTACCTACGAGCAGTACTTC.

This clonotype has ten or more counts. V gene TRBV20-1 combines with J gene TRBJ2-2; maybe TRBD1 (5 bases). From germline, CDR1 is DFQATT and CDR2 SNEGSKA (reference sequence). The CDR3 consists of 16 residues. Trimming took 1 base from V and 0 from J, leaving 12 bases between them. In DNA form, the CDR3 reads TGCAGTGCTAGAGGCGACAGACTTGCGAACACCGGGGAGCTGTTTTTT. This sequence encodes CSARGDRLANTGELFF.

This clonotype was observed at least ten times. In nucleotides, the CDR3 is TGCAGTGCTCCCCAATTCCAAGAGACCCAGTACTTC. Protein sequence: CSAPQFQETQYF. The V and J genes are TRBV20-1 and TRBJ2-5; D call uncertain. The germline gives CDR1 DFQATT, CDR2 SNEGSKA (reference sequence). Deletions cut 5 bases from V and 1 base from J, with 8 bases between. The CDR3 contains 12 residues.

This clonotype was picked up a small number of times. J is TRBJ2-1 and V is TRBV7-8; 7 bases map to TRBD2. The CDR3 extends over 17 amino acids. Germline lookup yields CDR1 SGHVS and CDR2 FQNEAQ. Germline trimming cut 7 bases from V and 10 bases from J; bases unmatched to any gene: 22. CDR3 sequence (DNA): TGTGCCAGCACCAGAAGATCTGTGGGGGGGGGATCAGTGGAGCAGTTCTTC. This translates into CASTRRSVGGGSVEQFF.

There are many counts of this clonotype. This rearrangement joins TRBV11-1 to TRBJ2-5, with 9 bases fitting TRBD2. The germline CDR1 and CDR2 sequences are SGHAT and FQDESV (reference sequence). The V segment lost 5 bases and the J segment 2 bases; nucleotides outside the gene matches: 12. The CDR3 has 17 residues. The CDR3 reads CASSQRITTSGQETQYF. Written as DNA, the CDR3 is TGTGCCAGCAGCCAACGAATTACGACTAGCGGACAAGAGACCCAGTACTTC.

This clonotype was seen many times. The chain is built from TRBV7-6 and TRBJ2-3; no reliable D call. Germline lookup yields CDR1 SGHVS and CDR2 FNYEAQ. There are 13 residues in the CDR3. Trimming took off 0 bases at V and 2 bases at J, with 3 bases between the two ends. The CDR3 DNA is TGTGCCAGCAGCTTAGCTTCCACAGATACGCAGTATTTT. The encoded protein is CASSLASTDTQYF.

This chain links TRBV4-3 with TRBJ2-3; 13 nucleotides agree with TRBD2. The ends lost 0 bases at V and 2 bases at J; junction bases unmatched: 8. Germline assignment: CDR1 LGHNA and CDR2 YSLEER. CDR3 length: 19 residues. The CDR3 protein is CASSQDLRLAGGPTDTQYF. The CDR3 nucleotides are TGCGCCAGCAGCCAAGATCTACGACTAGCGGGGGGTCCCACAGATACGCAGTATTTT.

This clonotype showed up many times. The rearrangement uses TRBV4-3 and TRBJ2-2; D is unclear. V was pared by 5 bases and J by 1 base, with 11 bases between. The CDR3 spans 15 residues. CDR1 is LGHNA, CDR2 YSLEER, per germline. The chain's CDR3 is CASSYVAGNTGELFF. The CDR3 DNA is TGCGCCAGCAGCTACGTAGCAGGGAACACCGGGGAGCTGTTTTTT.

This chain links TRBV5-5 with TRBJ1-6; 7 bases align to TRBD1. This CDR3 contains 15 residues. After removal of 2 bases from V and 7 bases from J, the junction contained 6 bases not matched to a gene. CDR1 is SGHKS, CDR2 YYEKEE, per germline (reference sequence). This chain's CDR3 is CASSFTGTENSPLHF. The CDR3 DNA reads TGTGCCAGCAGCTTCACCGGGACAGAGAATTCACCCCTCCACTTT.

This clonotype was picked up a small number of times. The rearrangement joins TRBV5-1 to TRBJ2-1, with D unclear. The V end was cut by 4 bases, the J end by 0 bases, with 11 bases between. This CDR3 is 15 amino acids long. Germline lookup yields CDR1 SGHRS and CDR2 YFSETQ. The CDR3 nucleotides read TGCGCCAGCAGCATTAGGGTAGGCTCCTACAATGAGCAGTTCTTC. Encoded protein: CASSIRVGSYNEQFF.